This entry lists 17 T cell receptor beta chains sequenced from one sample in a study of T cell repertoires in cytomegalovirus infection. TCRdb reprocessed the reads with MiXCR, giving one entry per CDR3 protein. The table has about 770,000 distinct CDR3 sequences, 25% to 35% seen once. Their cognate antigens are unknown. The sequencing used cultured CD8+ T cells from PBMCs, collected from culture after CMV antigen stimulation. The receptors stem from a human donor in good health (CMV status not recorded). Some clones in this sample may be carry-over from other donors' samples.

This clonotype appeared a few times. The chain uses TRBV20-1 and TRBJ1-2, with D possibly being TRBD1 (6 bases). Per the germline V gene, CDR1 is DFQATT and CDR2 is SNEGSKA (reference sequence). The CDR3 is made up of 13 amino acids. Trimming left V 0 bases short and J 6 bases short, with 11 bases between. For the CDR3, the DNA is TGCAGTGCTAGAGATGGGGGGCTGGATGGCTACACCTTC. Protein product: CSARDGGLDGYTF.

The genes are TRBV6-5 and TRBJ2-1; the D call may be TRBD1 or TRBD2 (6 bases each). The germline gives CDR1 MNHEY, CDR2 SVGAGI. The V end was cut by 5 bases, the J end by 4 bases, with 12 bases between. This CDR3 contains 14 residues. CDR3 residues: CASSPGAPYNEQFF. The CDR3 coding sequence is TGTGCCAGCAGTCCGGGGGCCCCATACAATGAGCAGTTCTTC.

The rearrangement links TRBV20-1 to TRBJ1-2, with TRBD1 as a possible D gene (5 bases). The germline V and J ends were trimmed by 6 bases and 5 bases, with 22 bases remaining between them. The CDR3 has 15 residues. Germline V lookup: CDR1 DFQATT, CDR2 SNEGSKA (reference sequence). CDR3 sequence: CSALGWGTQEYGYTF. CDR3 sequence (DNA): TGCAGTGCCCTCGGTTGGGGCACCCAGGAGTATGGCTACACCTTC.

This clonotype was counted only a few times. J is TRBJ1-2 and V is TRBV7-9; TRBD1 matches at 12 bases. The CDR3 spans 16 residues. V lost 4 bases and J lost 5; bases outside the gene matches: 8. Per the germline V gene, CDR1 is SEHNR and CDR2 is FQNEAQ (reference sequence). CDR3 sequence reads: CASSSTGTGGAYGYTF. The CDR3 DNA follows: TGTGCCAGCAGCTCCACCGGGACAGGGGGCGCGTATGGCTACACCTTC.

This chain joins TRBV7-9 and TRBJ1-2; D possibly corresponds to TRBD1 (6 bases). Germline loops: CDR1 SEHNR, CDR2 FQNEAQ (reference sequence). V was shortened by 5 bases and J by 8 bases, with 9 bases between the two germline ends. The CDR3 has 11 residues. CDR3 sequence: CASSPTGGYTF. DNA for the CDR3: TGTGCCAGCAGCCCCACAGGGGGCTACACCTTC.

V and J are TRBV24-1 and TRBJ2-2; 14 nucleotides align to TRBD2. The germline V gene encodes CDR1 KGHDR and CDR2 SFDVKD. With 3 bases clipped from V and 5 bases from J, the junction kept 4 bases outside the gene matches. This CDR3 comprises 17 residues. For the CDR3, the DNA is TGTGCCACCAGTGATCCGGGACTAGCGGGGGTTACCGGGGAGCTGTTTTTT. Encoded protein: CATSDPGLAGVTGELFF.

This chain links TRBV7-4 with TRBJ1-5; the D gene is possibly TRBD1 (6 bases). Per germline, CDR1 SGHVT and CDR2 SQSDAQ. This CDR3 region has 12 residues. V gave up 3 bases and J gave up 11 bases, with 11 bases separating them. The CDR3 nucleotides are TGTGCCAGCAGCTTGGGGGGCAGGGCCCAGCATTTT. Translating it yields CASSLGGRAQHF.

This clonotype was detected a few times. The chain is built from TRBV29-1 and TRBJ1-2; D is ambiguous. Trimming left V 7 bases short and J 0 bases short, with 18 bases between. The CDR3 length is 15 residues. In germline, CDR1 is SQVTM, CDR2 ANQGSEA. The CDR3 is CSADTDPWANYGYTF. DNA for the CDR3: TGCAGCGCAGACACAGATCCATGGGCTAACTATGGCTACACCTTC.

The table lists this clonotype with many counts. The DNA for the CDR3 is TGTGCCAGCAGCTTTTCACAGGGGGCAAGTGAAGCTTTCTTT. Encoded protein: CASSFSQGASEAFF. The chain uses TRBV7-9 and TRBJ1-1; 9 bases are shared with TRBD1. J gave up 7 bases and V 3 bases, and 6 bases lay outside the gene matches. Germline V lookup: CDR1 SEHNR, CDR2 FQNEAQ (reference sequence). There are 14 residues in the CDR3.

This clonotype was picked up a small number of times. V usage is TRBV12-3 or TRBV12-4 and J usage is TRBJ1-5; 10 bases align to TRBD1. The CDR3 sequence is 15 residues long. The trim removed 8 bases at V and 3 bases at J, leaving 7 bases unmatched. The chain's CDR3 is CASGQTGGNNQPQHF. CDR3 nucleotide sequence: TGTGCCAGCGGACAGACAGGGGGCAACAATCAGCCCCAGCATTTT.

V usage is TRBV27 and J usage is TRBJ1-2, with D possibly matching TRBD1 (5 bases). Trimming cost V 0 bases and J 6 bases, with 11 bases left between them. The CDR3 has 14 amino acids. Per the germline V gene, CDR1 is MNHEY and CDR2 is SMNVEV (reference sequence). CDR3 nucleotide sequence: TGTGCCAGCAGTTTATCGTTGACGGGGCATGGCTACACCTTC. It codes for CASSLSLTGHGYTF.

About this clonotype itself: A junction boundary mismatches the germline segment, possibly from a read error. V is TRBV25-1 and J is TRBJ2-2, with D perhaps TRBD2 (6 bases). The CDR3 covers 15 residues. Germline CDR1 is MGHDK and CDR2 is SYGVNS. The DNA of the CDR3 is TGTGCCAGCAGTCCTTATTTCCAGACACCGGAGGGAGCTGTTTTT. Encoded protein: CASSPYFQTPEGAVF.

The chain has TRBV4-2 and TRBJ2-2; possible D gene TRBD1, 6 bases. Germline assignment: CDR1 LGHNA and CDR2 YNFKEQ. The V and J ends lost 4 bases and 5 bases respectively, with 17 bases between them. CDR3 length: 16 amino acids. For the CDR3, the DNA is TGTGCCAGCAGCCTATCAGGGGACCCGGGAACCGGGGAGCTGTTTTTT. Amino acid sequence: CASSLSGDPGTGELFF.

The chain uses TRBV6-5 and TRBJ1-1; tentative D call: TRBD1 (6 bases). The ends were cut back, 6 bases at V and 5 bases at J, with 16 bases in the middle. The CDR3 has 14 residues. The germline V gene has CDR1 MNHEY and CDR2 SVGAGI. CDR3 sequence reads: CASSSLGGLTEAFF. CDR3 nucleotides: TGTGCCAGCAGCTCACTGGGGGGGCTTACTGAAGCTTTCTTT.

The CDR3 DNA reads as TGTGCCAGCAGTTTGGGGGGCGAGGCGGGGTATTTCAATGAGCAGTTCTTC. As protein: CASSLGGEAGYFNEQFF. The genes are TRBV28 and TRBJ2-1; D may be TRBD1 or TRBD2 (6 bases each). The CDR3 length is 17 residues. The V end was cut by 3 bases, the J end by 6 bases, with 21 bases between. Germline loops: CDR1 MDHEN, CDR2 SYDVKM.

The V call is TRBV29-1, the J call TRBJ1-2; 7 nucleotides match TRBD1. Trimming took 1 base from V and 2 from J; bases not matched to a gene: 7. Germline values: CDR1 SQVTM, CDR2 ANQGSEA. CDR3 length: 15 amino acids. The CDR3 region has the DNA TGCAGCGTTGAAGCCCACACGACAGGGAACTATGGCTACACCTTC. This translates into CSVEAHTTGNYGYTF.

This clonotype was observed at least ten times. This chain connects TRBV7-2 to TRBJ1-1; a possible D gene is TRBD1 (5 bases). The CDR3 is 14 amino acids. The germline V gene encodes CDR1 SGHTA and CDR2 FQGNSA. The V end lost 1 base, the J end lost 5 bases, and 11 bases lay between the germline ends. CDR3 loop: CASSLGGGWTEAFF. CDR3 DNA: TGTGCCAGCAGCTTAGGGGGGGGATGGACTGAAGCTTTCTTT.